Sequencing of this T cell receptor beta chain was carried out in a study of graft-versus-host responses after intestinal transplantation. Study summary: All recipients got anti-thymocyte globulin induction, then tacrolimus and steroids for 2 to 3 years.

Of note for this clone: Its specificity is not known.

The protocol was immunoSEQ multiplex PCR, while the TCRdb copy is restricted to in-frame clones and leaves out a portion. Of about 110,000 clones in the sample, 90% to 95% are singletons; the top ten hold approximately 1.2%. V gave up 0 bases and J gave up 0 bases, with 12 bases separating them. Germline V gene lookup returns CDR1 LGHNA and CDR2 YSLEER. This CDR3 region has 16 residues. This sequence originates from a human donor who was the organ donor for an intestinal transplant. Sequenced material: unstimulated CD8+ T cells sorted from spleen or lymph node cells, taken before transplant. J is TRBJ2-7 and V is TRBV4-3; TRBD2 is a possible D gene (6 bases). The CDR3 loop reads CASSQDPYGSSYEQYF. CDR3 nucleotide sequence: TGCGCCAGCAGCCAAGATCCCTACGGGAGCTCCTACGAGCAGTACTTC.